The rows below give T cell receptor beta chains drawn from one sample of a study of regulatory T cells in long-lasting Graves disease. TCRdb analysed the multiplex PCR reads with MiXCR anew, one entry per CDR3 protein. In the table there are some 500,000 distinct CDR3 sequences, 15% to 20% of which are singletons. These data also featured in a second study, about T cells in Graves' hyperthyroidism and ophthalmopathy.

Sequenced material: peripheral blood mononuclear cells (PBMCs), taken at new diagnosis, from a patient treated with antithyroid drugs. All receptors come from a middle-aged woman with Graves disease. The CDR3 runs from the conserved cysteine through the conserved F or W. The D gene is left open where the match is weak. A clone size is listed for some rows: how often the clone was seen (once, few, many), or a class if it is expanded.

v_call	j_call	d_call	clone_size	cdr3_aa	cdr3_nt
TRBV7-2	TRBJ2-3	.	many	CASSYGEADTQYF	TGTGCCAGCAGCTACGGAGAGGCAGATACGCAGTATTTT
TRBV7-8	TRBJ2-2	TRBD1	.	CASSLLGTGGANTGELFF	TGTGCCAGCAGCCTCTTGGGGACAGGGGGAGCGAACACCGGGGAGCTGTTTTTT
TRBV6-2/TRBV6-3	TRBJ2-1	.	.	CASSDLDEQFF	TGTGCCAGCAGCGACTTAGATGAGCAGTTCTTC
TRBV2	TRBJ2-3	TRBD1	.	CASSLGQVEDTQYF	TGTGCCAGCAGCCTCGGACAGGTAGAAGATACGCAGTATTTT
TRBV5-1	TRBJ2-7	TRBD2	few	CASSVGLAGANSYEQYF	TGCGCCAGCAGCGTGGGACTAGCGGGGGCCAACTCCTACGAGCAGTACTTC
TRBV2	TRBJ1-2	.	.	CASSAARINYGYTF	TGTGCCAGCAGTGCGGCAAGAATTAACTATGGCTACACCTTC
TRBV5-1	TRBJ2-1	.	many	CASSLADVGYNEQFF	TGCGCCAGCAGCTTGGCCGATGTCGGTTACAATGAGCAGTTCTTC
TRBV7-2	TRBJ1-6	.	many	CASSLGSPLHF	TGTGCCAGCAGCTTAGGTTCACCCCTCCACTTT
TRBV27	TRBJ2-5	.	few	CASSLYGRLSGETQYF	TGTGCCAGCAGCCTCTATGGCAGGTTGAGTGGAGAGACCCAGTACTTC
TRBV2	TRBJ1-2	.	.	CASNRLSPPAYGYTF	TGTGCCAGCAATCGACTGTCCCCTCCGGCCTATGGCTACACCTTC
TRBV19	TRBJ1-4	.	.	CASSLRNRELFF	TGTGCCAGTAGTTTACGAAACAGGGAACTGTTTTTT
TRBV28	TRBJ1-1	.	many	CASSSWSFRTEAFF	TGTGCCAGCAGTTCATGGTCCTTTCGGACTGAAGCTTTCTTT
TRBV3-1	TRBJ1-1	TRBD1	many	CASSTGQARRAFF	TGTGCCAGCAGTACTGGACAGGCCAGGCGGGCTTTCTTT
TRBV28	TRBJ1-1	.	many	CASSLRGSNTEAFF	TGTGCCAGCAGCCTCCGGGGCAGCAACACTGAAGCTTTCTTT
TRBV9	TRBJ2-5	.	many	CASSAHPSLDETQYF	TGTGCCAGCAGCGCCCACCCTAGCCTGGATGAGACCCAGTACTTC
TRBV3-1	TRBJ1-1	.	many	CASSQVGPGEAFF	TGTGCCAGCAGCCAAGTTGGGCCAGGTGAAGCTTTCTTT
TRBV2	TRBJ2-2	TRBD1	many	CASSDRDLYTGELFF	TGTGCCAGTAGTGACAGGGATTTGTACACCGGGGAGCTGTTTTTT
TRBV7-9	TRBJ2-3	.	.	CASSYPARGNTDTQYF	TGTGCCAGCAGCTACCCAGCCCGGGGGAACACAGATACGCAGTATTTT
TRBV12-3/TRBV12-4	TRBJ2-3	.	.	CASSGSVGSISDTQYF	TGTGCCAGCAGTGGTTCAGTGGGGAGCATTTCAGATACGCAGTATTTT
TRBV12-3/TRBV12-4	TRBJ1-5	.	many	CASTRSNQPQHF	TGTGCCAGCACCCGAAGCAATCAGCCCCAGCATTTT
TRBV28	TRBJ2-2	.	few	CASSSATGELFF	TGTGCCAGCAGTTCTGCTACCGGGGAGCTGTTTTTT
TRBV28	TRBJ2-3	.	few	CASSSPGVPRYF	TGTGCCAGCAGTTCCCCCGGGGTCCCCAGGTATTTT
TRBV7-9	TRBJ1-4	.	.	CASSSNEGSPWKLFF	TGTGCCAGCAGCTCGAACGAAGGGTCGCCGTGGAAACTGTTTTTT
TRBV7-2	TRBJ2-1	TRBD2	.	CASSPSPLAGGHEQFF	TGTGCCAGCAGCCCTTCCCCACTAGCGGGGGGGCATGAGCAGTTCTTC
TRBV4-1	TRBJ2-1	.	few	CASSPLLYSYNEQFF	TGCGCCAGCAGCCCTCTCCTCTATTCCTACAATGAGCAGTTCTTC
TRBV2	TRBJ2-5	.	many	CASSGRGSLGQETQYF	TGTGCCAGCAGTGGGCGGGGCAGCTTGGGCCAAGAGACCCAGTACTTC
TRBV3-1	TRBJ2-5	TRBD2	few	CASSQERGFGTQYF	TGTGCCAGCAGCCAAGAGCGGGGGTTTGGGACCCAGTACTTC
TRBV5-1	TRBJ1-2	.	many	CASSFAQGLRDGYTF	TGCGCCAGCAGCTTTGCACAGGGTTTAAGGGATGGCTACACCTTC
TRBV5-4	TRBJ1-2	.	.	CASSLETGPNLAGYTF	TGTGCCAGCAGCTTGGAGACAGGCCCAAATCTGGCGGGCTACACCTTC
TRBV2	TRBJ2-1	.	.	CASIGPADEQFF	TGTGCCAGCATCGGACCTGCGGATGAGCAGTTCTTC
TRBV9	TRBJ2-2	.	.	CASSVSNGGVGELFF	TGTGCCAGCAGCGTATCGAATGGTGGTGTCGGGGAGCTGTTTTTT
TRBV5-6	TRBJ2-5	TRBD1	few	CASILGQGAWETQYF	TGTGCCAGCATCCTCGGACAGGGGGCGTGGGAGACCCAGTACTTC
TRBV6-1	TRBJ1-3	.	.	CASIPPGVGNTIYF	TGTGCCAGCATCCCCCCAGGGGTGGGAAACACCATATATTTT
TRBV7-9	TRBJ2-5	.	.	CASSRTETQYF	TGTGCCAGCAGCCGGACAGAGACCCAGTACTTC
TRBV14	TRBJ1-1	.	.	CASSSSGGSEAFF	TGTGCCAGCAGCTCGTCAGGAGGTTCTGAAGCTTTCTTT
TRBV4-2	TRBJ2-2	.	.	CASSQQTSLGGELFF	TGTGCCAGCAGCCAACAGACGTCCCTCGGCGGGGAGCTGTTTTTT
TRBV3-1	TRBJ2-6	.	many	CASSQAQVTNVLTF	TGTGCCAGCAGCCAAGCTCAGGTTACCAACGTCCTGACTTTC
TRBV2	TRBJ1-4	.	many	CASSANSLNEKLFF	TGTGCCAGCAGTGCCAACTCCCTCAATGAAAAACTGTTTTTT
TRBV20-1	TRBJ2-5	.	few	CSARRGLPQETQYF	TGCAGTGCTAGAAGGGGTCTGCCCCAAGAGACCCAGTACTTC
TRBV10-3	TRBJ1-3	.	few	CAITPGNGNTIYF	TGTGCCATCACGCCGGGGAATGGAAACACCATATATTTT
TRBV2	TRBJ1-6	TRBD1	few	CASSRGTGVHSPLHF	TGTGCCAGCTCCCGGGGGACAGGGGTTCATTCACCCCTCCACTTT
TRBV20-1	TRBJ2-6	.	.	CSAYPRWSSGANVLTF	TGCAGTGCCTACCCCCGATGGAGCTCTGGGGCCAACGTCCTGACTTTC
TRBV6-1	TRBJ1-2	.	.	CASSEGVRQRGYAF	TGTGCCAGCAGTGAAGGAGTGCGACAGAGGGGCTACGCCTTC
TRBV20-1	TRBJ2-3	.	many	CSASEVGPAFTQYF	TGCAGTGCTAGTGAGGTCGGCCCGGCCTTTACGCAGTATTTT
TRBV10-3	TRBJ1-1	.	many	CAISGGGRTEAFF	TGTGCCATCAGTGGAGGGGGAAGGACTGAAGCTTTCTTT
TRBV7-9	TRBJ2-1	TRBD2	many	CASAGTTSPHEQFF	TGTGCCAGCGCCGGGACTACCTCTCCCCATGAGCAGTTCTTC
TRBV29-1	TRBJ2-7	.	many	CSVEGPLDEQYF	TGCAGCGTTGAAGGCCCGCTGGACGAGCAGTACTTC
TRBV3-1	TRBJ1-1	.	many	CASSQDWANTEAFF	TGTGCCAGCAGCCAAGATTGGGCGAACACTGAAGCTTTCTTT